This TCR beta chain is from a study of tumor and adjacent non-tumor tissue in lung cancer. Across the study: Samples averaged roughly 4.3 million productive TCRbeta reads each.

As for this clonotype: Being one base from a much bigger clone, this may be a read error.

This sample's RNA came from whole unsorted tissue. Newly diagnosed lung cancer patients had thoracic surgery in China, August–late 2014, without prior chemotherapy. A modified ARM-PCR protocol with three rounds of nested PCR amplified TCRbeta. MiXCR, run by TCRdb on the multiplex PCR reads, gives a single entry per CDR3 protein. The data contain roughly 81,000 distinct CDR3 sequences, roughly 62% of them singletons. Sequences were obtained from lung tumor tissue. The TCR was taken from a man between 65 and 85 years old with non-small cell lung cancer.

The CDR3 DNA sequence: TGTGCCGGCAGCTTAGAGGGCCAGGCCGCCGAGCAGTACTTC. It codes for CAGSLEGQAAEQYF. The rearrangement joins TRBV7-9 to TRBJ2-7; D is possibly TRBD2 (5 bases). The CDR3 contains 14 residues. Germline values: CDR1 SEHNR, CDR2 FQNEAQ (reference sequence).